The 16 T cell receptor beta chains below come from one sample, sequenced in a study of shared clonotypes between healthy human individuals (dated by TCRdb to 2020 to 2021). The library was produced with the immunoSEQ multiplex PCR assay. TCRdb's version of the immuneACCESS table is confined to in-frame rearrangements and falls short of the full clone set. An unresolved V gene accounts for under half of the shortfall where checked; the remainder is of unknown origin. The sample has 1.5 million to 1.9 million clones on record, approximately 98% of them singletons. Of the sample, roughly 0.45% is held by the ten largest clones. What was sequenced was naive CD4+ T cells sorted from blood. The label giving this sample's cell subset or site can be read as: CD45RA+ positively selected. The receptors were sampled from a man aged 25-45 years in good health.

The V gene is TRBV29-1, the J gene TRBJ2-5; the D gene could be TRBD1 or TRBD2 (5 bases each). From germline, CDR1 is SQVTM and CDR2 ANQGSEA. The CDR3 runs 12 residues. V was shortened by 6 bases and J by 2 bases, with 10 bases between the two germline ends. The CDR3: CSVGDRQETQYF. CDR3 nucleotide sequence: TGCAGCGTGGGAGACAGACAAGAGACCCAGTACTTC. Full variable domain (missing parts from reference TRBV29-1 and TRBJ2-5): SAVISQKPSRDICQRGTSLTIQCQVDSQVTMMFWYRQQPGQSLTLIATANQGSEATYESGFVIDKFPISRPNLTFSTLTVSNMSPEDSSIYLCSVGDRQETQYFGPGTRLLVL.

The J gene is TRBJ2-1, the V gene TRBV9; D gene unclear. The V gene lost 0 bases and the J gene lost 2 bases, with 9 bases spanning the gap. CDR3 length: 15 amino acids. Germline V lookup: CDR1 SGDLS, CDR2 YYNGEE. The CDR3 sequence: CASSVAEFPYNEQFF. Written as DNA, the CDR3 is TGTGCCAGCAGCGTAGCCGAGTTCCCCTACAATGAGCAGTTCTTC. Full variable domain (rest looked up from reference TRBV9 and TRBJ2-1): DSGVTQTPKHLITATGQRVTLRCSPRSGDLSVYWYQQSLDQGLQFLIQYYNGEERAKGNILERFSAQQFPDLHSELNLSSLELGDSALYFCASSVAEFPYNEQFFGPGTRLTVL.

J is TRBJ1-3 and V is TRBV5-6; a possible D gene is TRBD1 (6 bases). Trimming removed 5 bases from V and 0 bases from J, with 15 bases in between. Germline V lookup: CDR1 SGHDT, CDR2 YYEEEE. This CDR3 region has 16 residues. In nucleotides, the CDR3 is TGTGCCAGCAGACTAGCAGGGGATGTCTCTGGAAACACCATATATTTT. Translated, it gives CASRLAGDVSGNTIYF. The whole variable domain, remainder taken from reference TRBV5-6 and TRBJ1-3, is DAGVTQSPTHLIKTRGQQVTLRCSPKSGHDTVSWYQQALGQGPQFIFQYYEEEERQRGNFPDRFSGHQFPNYSSELNVNALLLGDSALYLCASRLAGDVSGNTIYFGEGSWLTVV.

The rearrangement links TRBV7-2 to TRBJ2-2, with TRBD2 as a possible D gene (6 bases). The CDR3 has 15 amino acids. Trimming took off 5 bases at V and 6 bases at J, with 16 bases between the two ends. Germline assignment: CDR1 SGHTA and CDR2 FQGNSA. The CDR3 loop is CASSRGTAWAGELFF. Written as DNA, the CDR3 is TGTGCCAGCAGCCGCGGGACGGCCTGGGCCGGGGAGCTGTTTTTT.

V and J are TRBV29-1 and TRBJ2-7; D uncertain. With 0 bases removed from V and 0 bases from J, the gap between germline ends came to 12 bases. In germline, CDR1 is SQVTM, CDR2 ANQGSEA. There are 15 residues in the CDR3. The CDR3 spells CSVEDSGPFSYEQYF. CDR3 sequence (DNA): TGCAGCGTTGAAGACTCCGGGCCGTTCTCCTACGAGCAGTACTTC.

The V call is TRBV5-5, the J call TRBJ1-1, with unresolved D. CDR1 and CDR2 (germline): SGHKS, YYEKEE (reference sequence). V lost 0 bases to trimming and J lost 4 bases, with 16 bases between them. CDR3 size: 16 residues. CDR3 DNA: TGTGCCAGCAGCTTGGCCCCCTCGGGGTGGGGCACTGAAGCTTTCTTT. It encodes CASSLAPSGWGTEAFF.

The CDR3 loop is CASSESRGFTDTQYF. The CDR3 DNA reads as TGCGCCAGCAGTGAGTCACGCGGTTTCACAGATACGCAGTATTTT. V and J are TRBV10-1 and TRBJ2-3; D remains ambiguous. The CDR3 is made up of 15 amino acids. Trimming took off 0 bases at V and 2 bases at J, with 9 bases between the two ends. Germline values: CDR1 WNHNN, CDR2 SYGVQD (reference sequence).

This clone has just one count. As DNA, the CDR3 is TGTGCCAGCTCACAACTACAAGAGAACACTGAAGCTTTCTTT. Residues: CASSQLQENTEAFF. The rearrangement links TRBV18 to TRBJ1-1; D is unclear. The CDR3 runs to 14 residues. Germline lookup yields CDR1 KGHSH and CDR2 LQKENI. Trimming took 4 bases from V and 1 from J, leaving 10 bases between them.

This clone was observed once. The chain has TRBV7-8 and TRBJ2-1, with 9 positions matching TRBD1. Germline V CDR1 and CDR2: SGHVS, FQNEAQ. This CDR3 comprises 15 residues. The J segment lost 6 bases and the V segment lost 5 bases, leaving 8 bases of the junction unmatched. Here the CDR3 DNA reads TGTGCCAGCAGCCGAACCGGGACAGGGCTCAATGAGCAGTTCTTC. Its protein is CASSRTGTGLNEQFF.

CDR3 nucleotides: TGTGCCAGCAGTTTATCCGAGGTCAATCAGCCCCAGCATTTT. As protein: CASSLSEVNQPQHF. The rearrangement links TRBV28 to TRBJ1-5; no clear D. Germline lookup yields CDR1 MDHEN and CDR2 SYDVKM. The CDR3 runs to 14 residues. V was pared by 1 base and J by 3 bases, with 7 bases between.

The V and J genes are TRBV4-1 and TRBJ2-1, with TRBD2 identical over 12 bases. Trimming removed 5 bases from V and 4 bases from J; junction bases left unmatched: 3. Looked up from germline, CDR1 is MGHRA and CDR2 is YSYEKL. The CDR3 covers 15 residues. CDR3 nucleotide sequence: TGCGCCAGCAGCTGGACTAGCGGGACGTACAATGAGCAGTTCTTC. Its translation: CASSWTSGTYNEQFF.

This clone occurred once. The CDR3 region is CASSLVSATNEKLFF. Here the CDR3 DNA reads TGTGCCAGCAGCTTAGTGTCCGCAACTAATGAAAAACTGTTTTTT. The chain combines TRBV7-9 with TRBJ1-4; no definite D call. The V end lost 1 base, the J end lost 0 bases, and 6 bases lay between the germline ends. CDR3 size: 15 residues. Germline CDR1 reads SEHNR; CDR2 reads FQNEAQ (reference sequence). The full variable domain, its missing parts supplied by reference TRBV7-9 and TRBJ1-4, is DTGVSQNPRHKITKRGQNVTFRCDPISEHNRLYWYRQTLGQGPEFLTYFQNEAQLEKSRLLSDRFSAERPKGSFSTLEIQRTEQGDSAMYLCASSLVSATNEKLFFGSGTQLSVL.

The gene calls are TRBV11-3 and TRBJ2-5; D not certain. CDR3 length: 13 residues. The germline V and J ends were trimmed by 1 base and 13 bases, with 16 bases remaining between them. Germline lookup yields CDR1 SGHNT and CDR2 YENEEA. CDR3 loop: CASSLGLGSLLYF. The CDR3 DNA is TGTGCCAGCAGCTTAGGGCTTGGCAGTCTCTTGTACTTC.

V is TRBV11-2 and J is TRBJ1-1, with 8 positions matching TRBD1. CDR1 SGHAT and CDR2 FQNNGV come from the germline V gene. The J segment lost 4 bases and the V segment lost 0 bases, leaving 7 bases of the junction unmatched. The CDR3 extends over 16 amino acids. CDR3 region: CASSLEGTGTLTEAFF. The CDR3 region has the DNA TGTGCCAGCAGCTTAGAAGGGACAGGCACCCTCACTGAAGCTTTCTTT.

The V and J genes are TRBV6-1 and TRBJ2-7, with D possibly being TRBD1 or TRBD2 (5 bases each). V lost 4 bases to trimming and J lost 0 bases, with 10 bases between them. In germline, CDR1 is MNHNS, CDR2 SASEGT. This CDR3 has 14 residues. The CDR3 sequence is CASSAGRASYEQYF. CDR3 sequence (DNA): TGTGCCAGCAGTGCGGGACGGGCCTCCTACGAGCAGTACTTC.

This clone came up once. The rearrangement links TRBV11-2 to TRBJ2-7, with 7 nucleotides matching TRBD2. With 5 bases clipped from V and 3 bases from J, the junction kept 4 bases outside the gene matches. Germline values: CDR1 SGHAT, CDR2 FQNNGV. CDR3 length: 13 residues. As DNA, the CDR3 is TGTGCCAGCAGCAGGGACTACGGCTACGAGCAGTACTTC. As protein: CASSRDYGYEQYF.